The 17 T cell receptor beta chains in this list originate from one sample, sequenced in a study of identifying expanded T cells in peripheral blood. This table comes from immunoSEQ multiplex PCR, and its TCRdb copy is limited to in-frame clones, with some not included. The sample lists about 110,000 clones; around 89% were seen once. The sample comprised blood. The receptors originated from a person aged 18 to 70 in good health.

This chain connects TRBV6-5 to TRBJ2-1; no reliable D call. The CDR3 contains 11 residues. V was shortened by 2 bases and J by 7 bases, with 3 bases between the two germline ends. Germline CDR1 reads MNHEY; CDR2 reads SVGAGI. The CDR3 region is CASSYTNEQFF. CDR3 DNA sequence: TGTGCCAGCAGTTACACAAATGAGCAGTTCTTC.

Turning to this clone: This sample also contains other DNA sequences that code for the same CDR3. This chain connects TRBV2 to TRBJ1-3; D not resolved. The germline V gene has CDR1 SNHLY and CDR2 FYNNEI. V was pared by 2 bases and J by 1 base, with 6 bases between. This CDR3 is built from 14 residues. Written as DNA, the CDR3 is TGTGCCAGCAGTGAATTGGTTTCTGGAAACACCATATATTTT. Its protein product is CASSELVSGNTIYF.

The chain joins TRBV19 to TRBJ2-3; 8 nucleotides line up with TRBD1. Germline V lookup: CDR1 LNHDA, CDR2 SQIVND (reference sequence). Unmatched junction bases numbered 10, after V lost 6 bases and J lost 5 bases. The CDR3 is 15 amino acids. The CDR3 region has the DNA TGTGCCAGTAGCATTCGACAGGGGCTAAGAGATACGCAGTATTTT. This codes for CASSIRQGLRDTQYF.

This chain joins TRBV7-6 and TRBJ2-5; 7 bases are a match to TRBD2. CDR3 length equals 16 residues. The germline CDR1 and CDR2 sequences are SGHVS and FNYEAQ. The ends lost 0 bases at V and 5 bases at J; junction bases unmatched: 9. CDR3 sequence: CASSLAGSGVGETQYF. For the CDR3, the DNA is TGTGCCAGCAGCTTAGCGGGGAGCGGGGTTGGGGAGACCCAGTACTTC.

This chain uses TRBV14 with TRBJ2-5; no clear D. CDR1 is SGHDN and CDR2 is FVKESK in the germline V gene. The V end was cut by 3 bases, the J end by 2 bases, with 4 bases between. The CDR3 has 12 residues. The CDR3 sequence: CASSQNQETQYF. The CDR3 nucleotides read TGTGCCAGCAGCCAGAATCAAGAGACCCAGTACTTC.

This chain uses TRBV5-1 with TRBJ2-4; D unclear. Germline CDR1 and CDR2: SGHRS and YFSETQ. Trimming shortened V by 4 bases and J by 3 bases, and 5 bases separated the two germline ends. CDR3 length: 12 residues. CDR3 sequence reads: CASSPDKNIQYF. DNA of the CDR3: TGCGCCAGCAGCCCGGACAAAAACATTCAGTACTTC.

V is TRBV7-2 and J is TRBJ1-2; possible D gene TRBD1, 5 bases. Germline V gene sequence: CDR1 SGHTA, CDR2 FQGNSA. The CDR3 is 15 residues long. Trimming took off 1 base at V and 3 bases at J, with 12 bases between the two ends. The CDR3 sequence is CASSLVGEGDYGYTF. For the CDR3, the DNA is TGTGCCAGCAGCTTAGTTGGAGAAGGGGACTATGGCTACACCTTC.

CDR3 region: CASSPSGTAAGVQYF. CDR3 bases: TGTGCCAGCAGTCCCTCCGGGACGGCAGCGGGCGTCCAGTACTTC. The chain links TRBV7-2 to TRBJ2-5, with D possibly being TRBD2 (6 bases). Trimming removed 6 bases from V and 10 bases from J, with 24 bases in between. The germline gives CDR1 SGHTA, CDR2 FQGNSA. The CDR3 extends over 15 amino acids.

The chain uses TRBV4-1 and TRBJ2-1; TRBD2 aligns across 14 bases. The CDR3 extends over 17 amino acids. The germline CDR1 and CDR2 sequences are MGHRA and YSYEKL. J was trimmed by 12 bases and V by 4 bases; bases with no gene match: 14. The CDR3 here is CASSRAPGTSGGDRQFF. For the CDR3, the DNA is TGCGCCAGCAGCCGGGCGCCGGGGACTAGCGGGGGAGATCGGCAGTTCTTC.

The rearrangement uses TRBV19 and TRBJ2-3, with 11 positions matching TRBD2. From germline, CDR1 is LNHDA and CDR2 SQIVND (reference sequence). The CDR3 contains 14 residues. Unmatched junction bases numbered 7, after V lost 10 bases and J lost 4 bases. CDR3 protein: CATVRLAGPDTQYF. The CDR3 DNA reads as TGTGCCACCGTTCGACTAGCGGGGCCAGATACGCAGTATTTT.

The chain has TRBV6-6 and TRBJ2-5; 8 nucleotides agree with TRBD2. CDR1 MNHNY and CDR2 SVGAGI come from the germline V gene (reference sequence). V dropped 5 bases and J dropped 10; count of bases not matched to a gene: 15. The CDR3 spans 15 residues. The CDR3 nucleotides read TGTGCCAGCAGTGACGGGAGCGGGGGCGTTCGCGGCCAGTACTTC. This codes for CASSDGSGGVRGQYF.

The genes are TRBV18 and TRBJ1-2; perhaps TRBD1 as D (6 bases). Per the germline V gene, CDR1 is KGHSH and CDR2 is LQKENI. The CDR3 totals 13 residues. The V gene lost 6 bases and the J gene lost 2 bases, with 10 bases spanning the gap. The CDR3 here is CASSGGANYGYTF. The CDR3 DNA reads as TGTGCCAGCTCTGGGGGCGCGAACTATGGCTACACCTTC.

This chain uses TRBV18 with TRBJ1-2; TRBD1 matches 7 bases. Trimming removed 3 bases from V and 8 bases from J; junction bases left unmatched: 15. Germline values: CDR1 KGHSH, CDR2 LQKENI. CDR3 length: 16 residues. The DNA for the CDR3 is TGTGCCAGCTCACCGAACCGGGACAGCACTCCAGGGGGCTACACCTTC. It yields the protein CASSPNRDSTPGGYTF.

This clone was seen just once. This chain links TRBV5-6 with TRBJ1-3; no definite D call. Germline V gene sequence: CDR1 SGHDT, CDR2 YYEEEE. The CDR3 is 16 amino acids. Trimming pared 2 bases from V and 0 bases from J, leaving 12 bases between. DNA of the CDR3: TGTGCCAGCAGCTTCGGCAGGCCGCCCTCTGGAAACACCATATATTTT. Translated, it gives CASSFGRPPSGNTIYF. The entire variable domain, with the rest obtained from reference TRBV5-6 and TRBJ1-3, is as follows: DAGVTQSPTHLIKTRGQQVTLRCSPKSGHDTVSWYQQALGQGPQFIFQYYEEEERQRGNFPDRFSGHQFPNYSSELNVNALLLGDSALYLCASSFGRPPSGNTIYFGEGSWLTVV.

This rearrangement joins TRBV29-1 to TRBJ2-7, with D hard to call. The V end lost 1 base, the J end lost 0 bases, and 13 bases lay between the germline ends. The CDR3 consists of 15 residues. The germline gives CDR1 SQVTM, CDR2 ANQGSEA. The CDR3 is CSVEVRRLSSYEQYF. The CDR3, as DNA: TGCAGCGTTGAAGTCCGGCGGCTATCCTCCTACGAGCAGTACTTC.

V is TRBV7-2 and J is TRBJ1-1; 10 bases are shared with TRBD1. The junction had 7 bases not matched to a gene; V was cut back by 2 bases and J by 4 bases. Germline values: CDR1 SGHTA, CDR2 FQGNSA. This CDR3 is 16 amino acids long. The CDR3 DNA reads as TGTGCCAGCAGCTTAAGAGACAGGGGGCTTCTCACTGAAGCTTTCTTT. It is translated as CASSLRDRGLLTEAFF.

The table lists this clone with a count of one. The V call is TRBV27, the J call TRBJ2-7, with a tentative D call TRBD1 (6 bases). The CDR3 is made up of 14 amino acids. Germline CDR1 is MNHEY and CDR2 is SMNVEV (reference sequence). V shed 5 bases and J shed 2 bases, with 13 bases lying between them. The DNA for the CDR3 is TGTGCCAGCAGTCCCGGGACAAGTACCTACGAGCAGTACTTC. Translation gives CASSPGTSTYEQYF.